A single sample is the source of the 23 T cell receptor beta chains below, sequenced in a study of CD8+ T cells in alopecia areata. Treatment meaning: oral pan-JAK inhibitor, 5-10 mg twice daily. cDNA reverse transcribed from extracted RNA served as the sequencing template. Libraries were prepared by immunoSEQ multiplex PCR; TCRdb keeps only in-frame clonotypes and omits some of them. The sample includes about 190,000 clones, 60% seen only once; the top ten take approximately 1%. Sequenced material: CD4+ T cells sorted from blood, taken at week 24, from a patient treated with tofacitinib. The receptors shown here come from a human donor with alopecia areata.

This clone was counted a few times. V and J are TRBV5-1 and TRBJ2-5; 11 nucleotides align to TRBD2. CDR1 and CDR2 (germline): SGHRS, YFSETQ. The CDR3 is 16 amino acids. The trim removed 4 bases at V and 9 bases at J, leaving 14 bases unmatched. CDR3 coding DNA: TGCGCCAGCAGCCAAACTAGCGGGGGAGCTTGGGTGCCCCAGTACTTC. Translating it yields CASSQTSGGAWVPQYF.

The rearrangement joins TRBV29-1 to TRBJ2-2; D is unresolved. The CDR3 loop spans 11 amino acids. V was cut by 1 base and J by 6 bases, with 3 bases left in between. Germline assignment: CDR1 SQVTM and CDR2 ANQGSEA. In nucleotides, the CDR3 is TGCAGCGTTGAAGCCCCCGGGGAGCTGTTTTTT. It codes for CSVEAPGELFF.

This clone appeared once. The CDR3 DNA reads TGTGCCACCAGCAGAGATCGGAGGGGATTCACAGATACGCAGTATTTT. Its translation: CATSRDRRGFTDTQYF. V and J are TRBV15 and TRBJ2-3; TRBD2 might be the D (6 bases). This CDR3 region has 16 residues. The germline V gene encodes CDR1 LNHNV and CDR2 YYDKDF (reference sequence). Trimming took off 0 bases at V and 2 bases at J, with 12 bases between the two ends.

The rearrangement uses TRBV11-2 and TRBJ1-1; D possibly corresponds to TRBD1 (5 bases). Trimming cost V 5 bases and J 4 bases, with 14 bases left between them. This CDR3 contains 14 residues. Germline V gene data show CDR1 as SGHAT and CDR2 as FQNNGV. The DNA of the CDR3 is TGTGCCAGCAGCCCGCCGGGACGGCTCACTGAAGCTTTCTTT. This gives the protein CASSPPGRLTEAFF.

The chain is built from TRBV5-1 and TRBJ1-2; TRBD1 aligns across 9 bases. V shed 4 bases, J shed 4 bases, and the junction held 8 bases outside the gene matches. The CDR3 runs to 15 residues. The V gene's germline CDR1 is SGHRS and CDR2 YFSETQ. The CDR3 here is CASSGGTGTGYGYTF. CDR3 DNA: TGCGCCAGCAGCGGGGGGACAGGGACGGGCTATGGCTACACCTTC.

The CDR3 reads CASRGGRYGYTF. CDR3 bases: TGTGCCAGCAGAGGGGGCCGGTATGGCTACACCTTC. V usage is TRBV6-1 and J usage is TRBJ1-2; 7 bases are a match to TRBD1. Germline V gives CDR1 MNHNS, CDR2 SASEGT. The CDR3 totals 12 residues. J lost 5 bases, V lost 6 bases, and 3 bases had no gene match.

Only a few counts were recorded for this clone. The chain combines TRBV12-5 with TRBJ1-2; 7 nucleotides match TRBD1. CDR1 LGHNT and CDR2 FRNRAP come from the germline V gene. The trim removed 1 base at V and 8 bases at J, leaving 7 bases unmatched. CDR3 length equals 14 residues. CDR3 loop: CASGLGRQGRGYTF. DNA of the CDR3: TGTGCTAGTGGTTTGGGGAGACAGGGTCGGGGCTACACCTTC.

The rearrangement links TRBV5-4 to TRBJ1-2; D perhaps matches TRBD1 (5 bases). Trimming shortened V by 5 bases and J by 1 base, and 6 bases separated the two germline ends. The CDR3 has 12 residues. The germline V gene has CDR1 SGHNT and CDR2 YYREEE (reference sequence). As DNA, the CDR3 is TGTGCCAGCAGTGACAGTAACTATGGCTACACCTTC. Protein: CASSDSNYGYTF.

This clone was seen ten or more times. The chain carries TRBV10-3 and TRBJ1-1; D perhaps matches TRBD1 (5 bases). The germline V gene has CDR1 ENHRY and CDR2 SYGVKD. The CDR3 is made up of 14 amino acids. The V and J ends lost 2 bases and 2 bases respectively, with 9 bases between them. DNA of the CDR3: TGTGCCATCAGTGAGGTCGACAGAAACACTGAAGCTTTCTTT. It is translated as CAISEVDRNTEAFF.

V gene TRBV29-1 combines with J gene TRBJ2-1; D unclear. V was pared by 4 bases and J by 8 bases, with 12 bases between. There are 12 residues in the CDR3. The germline V gene has CDR1 SQVTM and CDR2 ANQGSEA. The DNA of the CDR3 is TGCAGCGTTGGAGTCAATTCCGATGAGCAGTTCTTC. Encoded protein: CSVGVNSDEQFF.

V and J are TRBV7-2 and TRBJ2-5; TRBD2 matches at 8 bases. The CDR3 runs to 15 residues. From germline, CDR1 is SGHTA and CDR2 FQGNSA. With 5 bases clipped from V and 0 bases from J, the junction kept 5 bases outside the gene matches. DNA for the CDR3: TGTGCCAGCAGCCTTCAAGCGGGGGACCAAGAGACCCAGTACTTC. Translating gives CASSLQAGDQETQYF.

There are a few counts of this clone. This same CDR3 is encoded by further DNA sequences in the sample. The chain links TRBV27 to TRBJ1-5; the D is unclear. The CDR3 extends over 14 amino acids. V lost 0 bases and J lost 3, with 6 bases in between. The germline V gene encodes CDR1 MNHEY and CDR2 SMNVEV (reference sequence). The DNA for the CDR3 is TGTGCCAGCAGTTTATCAGGGAACAATCAGCCCCAGCATTTT. Residues: CASSLSGNNQPQHF.

The chain combines TRBV10-3 with TRBJ2-7, with D perhaps matching TRBD1 or TRBD2 (5 bases each). The CDR3 runs 11 residues. From germline, CDR1 is ENHRY and CDR2 SYGVKD. Trimming removed 6 bases at V and 7 bases at J, with 10 bases between. For the CDR3, the DNA is TGTGCCATCAGCACCGAGGGGGAGCAGTACTTC. Translating gives CAISTEGEQYF.

The J gene is TRBJ2-5, the V gene TRBV7-6; D is unresolved. V gave up 3 bases and J gave up 2 bases, with 13 bases separating them. The CDR3 contains 15 residues. Germline CDR1 and CDR2: SGHVS and FNYEAQ. This chain's CDR3 is CASSLKYSFQETQYF. As DNA, the CDR3 is TGTGCCAGCAGCTTGAAGTACAGTTTTCAAGAGACCCAGTACTTC.

This clone was counted only a few times. Other DNA sequences in this specimen translate into the identical CDR3. The chain links TRBV30 to TRBJ2-7; 7 bases align to TRBD1. V lost 4 bases and J lost 2; bases outside the gene matches: 2. This CDR3 has 12 amino acids. CDR1 is GTSNPN, CDR2 SVGIG, per germline (reference sequence). The CDR3 loop reads CAWKQGTYEQYF. In DNA, the CDR3 is TGTGCCTGGAAACAGGGGACCTACGAGCAGTACTTC.

This clone came up a few times. CDR3 in amino acids: CASRSGTGNYGYTF. CDR3 coding DNA: TGTGCCAGCAGGTCCGGGACAGGGAATTATGGCTACACCTTC. This chain uses TRBV6-5 with TRBJ1-2; 9 bases are shared with TRBD1. Germline V gene data show CDR1 as MNHEY and CDR2 as SVGAGI. The CDR3 length is 14 residues. V shed 6 bases, J shed 5 bases, and the junction held 7 bases outside the gene matches.

This clone was counted a few times. The V gene is TRBV29-1, the J gene TRBJ2-2; D unclear. The length of the CDR3 is 15 residues. V shed 0 bases and J shed 3 bases, with 11 bases lying between them. The V gene's germline CDR1 is SQVTM and CDR2 ANQGSEA. CDR3 sequence: CSVEDNQDHTGELFF. Written as DNA, the CDR3 is TGCAGCGTTGAAGATAACCAGGATCACACCGGGGAGCTGTTTTTT.

Worth noting for this clone: Other DNA variants within this sample encode the same CDR3. This CDR3 reads CSVGLNTEAFF. The CDR3 DNA sequence: TGCAGCGTGGGATTGAACACTGAAGCTTTCTTT. V and J are TRBV29-1 and TRBJ1-1; D remains ambiguous. Deletions cut 6 bases from V and 0 bases from J, with 5 bases between. The germline CDR1 and CDR2 sequences are SQVTM and ANQGSEA. The CDR3 has 11 residues.

This chain links TRBV6-5 with TRBJ2-7, with D possibly matching TRBD2 (7 bases). Germline V CDR1 and CDR2: MNHEY, SVGAGI. The V and J ends lost 6 bases and 4 bases respectively, with 19 bases between them. The CDR3 loop spans 15 amino acids. In DNA form, the CDR3 reads TGTGCCAGCAGACGGGACAACCGGGGGGTTTACGAGCAGTACTTC. Translation: CASRRDNRGVYEQYF.

This chain's CDR3 is CAIGQGDTEAFF. CDR3 sequence (DNA): TGTGCCATAGGACAGGGAGACACTGAAGCTTTCTTT. The rearrangement joins TRBV11-3 to TRBJ1-1, with 8 bases lining up with TRBD1. J was trimmed by 3 bases and V by 10 bases; bases with no gene match: 4. CDR1 is SGHNT, CDR2 YENEEA, per germline. This CDR3 has 12 residues.

This clone was detected only a few times. In nucleotides, the CDR3 is TGTGCCAGCAGCTTCGGCGGTTACTCCTACGAGCAGTACTTC. Its protein product is CASSFGGYSYEQYF. V usage is TRBV5-6 and J usage is TRBJ2-7, with no clear D. The germline V gene has CDR1 SGHDT and CDR2 YYEEEE. V was shortened by 2 bases and J by 0 bases, with 9 bases between the two germline ends. The CDR3 totals 14 residues.

The chain combines TRBV29-1 with TRBJ1-2; D unclear. V gave up 0 bases and J gave up 6 bases, with 5 bases separating them. The germline CDR1 and CDR2 sequences are SQVTM and ANQGSEA. This CDR3 has 11 amino acids. CDR3 region: CSVEDLDGYTF. The CDR3 DNA sequence: TGCAGCGTTGAAGATCTCGATGGCTACACCTTC.

This clone was recorded a few times. In DNA, the CDR3 is TGTGCCAGCACCGCCCCCCCCGGGGAGCTGTTTTTT. This sequence encodes CASTAPPGELFF. The rearrangement joins TRBV28 to TRBJ2-2; D is ambiguous. CDR1 and CDR2 from the germline V gene are MDHEN and SYDVKM. With 7 bases removed from V and 6 bases from J, the gap between germline ends came to 9 bases. This CDR3 spans 12 amino acids.